The source of this TCR beta chain is a study of CD8+CD57+ T cells in acquired aplastic anemia. General study points: No significant patient-versus-control difference appeared in CD8+ Simpson's diversity.

Patients picked for sequencing had shown CD8+CD57+ cell expansion detected by flow cytometry. The CDR3 covers 13 residues. CDR1 is DFQATT, CDR2 SNEGSKA, per germline (reference sequence). The V and J ends lost 0 bases and 0 bases respectively, with 5 bases between them. Genomic DNA, serving as template, underwent TCR beta VDJ and CDR3 profiling. One entry per CDR3 protein results from TCRdb running MiXCR on the reads. There are about half a million distinct CDR3 sequences in the sample; roughly a third occur only once, and approximately 0.82% lies in the top ten. As regards this clonotype: What it binds is not known.

Sequenced input: sorted CD4+, CD8+, or CD8+CD57+ T cells (not recorded which) from PBMCs. The receptor comes from a human donor with aplastic anemia. The rearrangement links TRBV20-1 to TRBJ1-1; no clear D. CDR3 region: CSARDSLNTEAFF. The CDR3 DNA follows: TGCAGTGCTAGAGACAGTCTGAACACTGAAGCTTTCTTT.